These 17 T cell receptor beta chains came from one sample sequenced in a study of identical twins. TCRdb reprocessed the 5' RACE reads with MiXCR, giving one entry per CDR3 protein. The table has approximately 500,000 distinct CDR3 sequences, roughly 15% seen once. These same data were also listed under a study on yellow fever vaccine responses in identical twins.

The sequenced sample was CD4+ T cells sorted from blood. Receptors were obtained from a woman aged 18-35 years in good health.

This chain joins TRBV7-6 and TRBJ1-2; 8 positions agree with TRBD1. Germline V gene sequence: CDR1 SGHVS, CDR2 FNYEAQ. The CDR3 totals 15 residues. V dropped 0 bases and J dropped 4; count of bases not matched to a gene: 4. The CDR3 spells CASSLADTGGYGYTF. The CDR3, as DNA: TGTGCCAGCAGCTTAGCCGATACAGGGGGCTATGGCTACACCTTC. The whole variable domain, filled in from reference TRBV7-6 and TRBJ1-2, reads GAGVSQSPRYKVTKRGQDVALRCDPISGHVSLYWYRQALGQGPEFLTYFNYEAQQDKSGLPNDRFSAERPEGSISTLTIQRTEQRDSAMYRCASSLADTGGYGYTFGSGTRLTVV.

V is TRBV5-1 and J is TRBJ1-1; TRBD1 might be the D (5 bases). The V gene's germline CDR1 is SGHRS and CDR2 YFSETQ. V was pared by 5 bases and J by 3 bases, with 11 bases between. The CDR3 is made up of 13 amino acids. CDR3 region: CASRIGAHTEAFF. In nucleotides, the CDR3 is TGCGCCAGCAGAATTGGGGCCCACACTGAAGCTTTCTTT.

CDR3: CASSPSGLAGGPFIGTDTQYF. The CDR3 DNA reads TGCGCCAGCAGCCCCTCCGGGCTAGCGGGAGGGCCTTTCATAGGCACAGATACGCAGTATTTT. This chain uses TRBV4-1 with TRBJ2-3; 12 nucleotides line up with TRBD2. The length of the CDR3 is 21 residues. Germline V CDR1 and CDR2: MGHRA, YSYEKL. Trimming cost V 4 bases and J 1 base; bases outside gene matches: 18.

This clonotype showed up just a few times. V usage is TRBV19 and J usage is TRBJ2-6; TRBD2 matches at 11 bases. The V and J ends lost 7 bases and 0 bases, in that order; junction bases with no gene match: 11. The CDR3 has 19 residues. CDR1 is LNHDA, CDR2 SQIVND, per germline (reference sequence). The CDR3: CASTKTLAGGNSGANVLTF. CDR3 in DNA: TGTGCCAGTACCAAGACCTTAGCGGGAGGGAACTCTGGGGCCAACGTCCTGACTTTC.

CDR3 sequence reads: CASRTWFAGPVAKNIQYF. The CDR3 DNA sequence: TGTGCAAGTCGTACGTGGTTCGCGGGTCCGGTAGCCAAAAACATTCAGTACTTC. This sequence joins TRBV12-2 and TRBJ2-4; TRBD2 is the table's D call, not checked against the DNA. TRBV12-2 counts as a pseudogene. The CDR3 consists of 18 residues.

The gene calls are TRBV10-1 and TRBJ2-2; D is undetermined. Trimming removed 4 bases at V and 7 bases at J, with 10 bases between. In germline, CDR1 is WNHNN, CDR2 SYGVQD (reference sequence). The CDR3 sequence is 13 residues long. The CDR3 region is CASSGSRIGELFF. The CDR3 coding sequence is TGCGCCAGCAGTGGGTCGAGGATCGGGGAGCTGTTTTTT.

V gene TRBV5-1 combines with J gene TRBJ2-1; D is possibly TRBD1 (6 bases). Trimming cost V 0 bases and J 9 bases, with 16 bases left between them. The CDR3 loop spans 15 amino acids. Germline V gene lookup returns CDR1 SGHRS and CDR2 YFSETQ. CDR3 DNA sequence: TGCGCCAGCAGCTTGGTAGCTAGGGGGTCAGGTGAGCAGTTCTTC. Its protein product is CASSLVARGSGEQFF.

V usage is TRBV20-1 and J usage is TRBJ2-1; possibly TRBD2 for D (5 bases). V dropped 6 bases and J dropped 2 bases, with 14 bases sitting between them. From germline, CDR1 is DFQATT and CDR2 SNEGSKA (reference sequence). The CDR3 is made up of 14 amino acids. The CDR3 sequence is CSAEAGLTYNEQFF. CDR3 DNA: TGCAGTGCCGAGGCGGGCCTGACCTACAATGAGCAGTTCTTC.

The chain recombines TRBV5-5 with TRBJ1-1; the match to TRBD1 covers 8 bases. CDR3 size: 12 residues. The germline gives CDR1 SGHKS, CDR2 YYEKEE (reference sequence). The J segment lost 10 bases and the V segment lost 0 bases, leaving 2 bases of the junction unmatched. CDR3: CASSLDRGAAFF. CDR3 sequence (DNA): TGTGCCAGCAGCTTGGACAGGGGGGCAGCTTTCTTT.

This clonotype turned up a few times. The chain employs TRBV10-1 and TRBJ2-4; maybe TRBD2 (6 bases). Germline values: CDR1 WNHNN, CDR2 SYGVQD (reference sequence). Trimming removed 2 bases at V and 5 bases at J, with 7 bases between. The CDR3 length is 13 residues. CDR3 in DNA: TGCGCCAGCAGTGAGGGCGGGGAAAACATTCAGTACTTC. This codes for CASSEGGENIQYF.

This chain connects TRBV24-1 to TRBJ1-1, with D perhaps TRBD1 (5 bases). The germline V gene has CDR1 KGHDR and CDR2 SFDVKD. V was trimmed by 1 base and J by 11 bases, leaving 16 bases between them. The CDR3 extends over 14 amino acids. The CDR3 loop reads CATSDFLNGAGAFF. In DNA, the CDR3 is TGTGCCACCAGTGATTTCTTGAACGGGGCTGGGGCTTTCTTT.

The genes are TRBV7-9 and TRBJ2-1, with TRBD2 identical over 9 bases. This CDR3 has 16 residues. In germline, CDR1 is SEHNR, CDR2 FQNEAQ (reference sequence). After removal of 5 bases from V and 4 bases from J, the junction contained 9 bases not matched to a gene. CDR3 region: CASSPTASGKYNEQFF. The CDR3 bases are TGTGCCAGCAGCCCCACGGCTAGCGGGAAATACAATGAGCAGTTCTTC.

This clonotype was found a few times. V gene TRBV5-5 combines with J gene TRBJ2-3, with D possibly matching TRBD2 (5 bases). V was shortened by 4 bases and J by 6 bases, with 18 bases between the two germline ends. CDR3 length equals 15 residues. CDR1 and CDR2 from the germline V gene are SGHKS and YYEKEE (reference sequence). CDR3 DNA: TGTGCCAGCAGCACGGGGATCGACCGTCGGGATACGCAGTATTTT. It specifies CASSTGIDRRDTQYF.

This clonotype showed up just a few times. The rearrangement uses TRBV20-1 and TRBJ2-1, with TRBD1 as a possible D gene (6 bases). The germline CDR1 and CDR2 sequences are DFQATT and SNEGSKA (reference sequence). This CDR3 contains 15 residues. The V end was cut by 3 bases, the J end by 3 bases, with 15 bases between. This CDR3 is CSARVPGAGYNEQFF. The DNA of the CDR3 is TGCAGTGCTAGGGTCCCAGGGGCCGGCTACAATGAGCAGTTCTTC.

A single count supports this clonotype. The chain carries TRBV2 and TRBJ2-6; maybe TRBD1 (5 bases). V lost 6 bases and J 3 bases, leaving 9 bases between the germline ends. The CDR3 totals 14 residues. In germline, CDR1 is SNHLY, CDR2 FYNNEI. Here the CDR3 reads CASSRESGANVLTF. In DNA, the CDR3 is TGTGCCAGCAGCAGGGAAAGTGGGGCCAACGTCCTGACTTTC.

The chain is built from TRBV6-1 and TRBJ2-2; D is perhaps TRBD2 (5 bases). Germline V lookup: CDR1 MNHNS, CDR2 SASEGT. This CDR3 has 16 residues. With 4 bases removed from V and 7 bases from J, the gap between germline ends came to 19 bases. CDR3 residues: CASSASSIPGDGELFF. CDR3 DNA sequence: TGTGCCAGCAGTGCCTCTAGCATACCTGGGGACGGGGAGCTGTTTTTT.

The gene calls are TRBV20-1 and TRBJ2-4, with 8 bases fitting TRBD1. Germline V gene sequence: CDR1 DFQATT, CDR2 SNEGSKA (reference sequence). V was pared by 6 bases and J by 0 bases, with 10 bases of the junction left unmatched. The CDR3 consists of 16 residues. DNA for the CDR3: TGCAGTGCCACCCGGACAGGGCCCATAGCCAAAAACATTCAGTACTTC. Its protein is CSATRTGPIAKNIQYF.